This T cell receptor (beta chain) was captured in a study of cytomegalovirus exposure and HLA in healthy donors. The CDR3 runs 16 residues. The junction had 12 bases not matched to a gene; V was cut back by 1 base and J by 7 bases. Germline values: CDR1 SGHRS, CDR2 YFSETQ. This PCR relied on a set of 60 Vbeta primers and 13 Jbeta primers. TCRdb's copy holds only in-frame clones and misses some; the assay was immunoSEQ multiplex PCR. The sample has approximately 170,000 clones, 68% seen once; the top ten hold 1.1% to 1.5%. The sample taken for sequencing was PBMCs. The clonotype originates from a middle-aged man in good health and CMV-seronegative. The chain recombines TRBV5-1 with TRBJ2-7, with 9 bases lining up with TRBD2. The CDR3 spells CASSLFVAGASGEQYF. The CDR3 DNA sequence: TGCGCCAGCAGCTTGTTTGTAGCGGGGGCCTCGGGGGAGCAGTACTTC.